In its sample, the clone carrying this TCR beta chain was seen many times. The sample is drawn from a study of Graves' ophthalmopathy and Graves' hyperthyroidism. In germline, CDR1 is SGDLS, CDR2 YYNGEE. The CDR3 is 15 amino acids. The trim removed 4 bases at V and 8 bases at J, leaving 6 bases unmatched. RNA transcripts were the source from which TCR beta CDR3 regions were amplified. Second-round multiplex PCR came after first-round RT-PCR with HTBI primers. TCRdb passed the multiplex PCR reads through MiXCR, listing each CDR3 protein once. The repertoire includes about 740,000 distinct CDR3 sequences, around 40% of them detected once, and 40% to 45% sits in the top ten. Uncontrolled infections, other autoimmune diseases, pregnancy or lactation barred patients from enrollment.

The sequence was collected from an adult man with Graves' ophthalmopathy. Sequencing was carried out using peripheral blood. The rearrangement uses TRBV9 and TRBJ1-4; the match to TRBD1 covers 12 bases. The CDR3 DNA sequence: TGTGCCAGCAGCCTTGGGACAGGGGGCAGCGAAAAACTGTTTTTT. Translated: CASSLGTGGSEKLFF.